These 11 T cell receptor beta chains were sequenced from one sample in a study of blood T cell repertoires in COVID-19. Assay: immunoSEQ multiplex PCR; the TCRdb copy retains only in-frame clones and omits some. The sample yields 300,000 to 350,000 clones, roughly 90% seen once. Sequenced input: PBMCs or T cells enriched from blood (not recorded which). The receptors come from a woman aged 25-40 years who had been exposed to COVID-19.

The chain links TRBV9 to TRBJ1-2, with 11 bases fitting TRBD1. This CDR3 contains 14 residues. Trimming took 0 bases from V and 7 from J; bases not matched to a gene: 2. CDR1 and CDR2 (germline): SGDLS, YYNGEE. This CDR3 is CASSVVGTGGGYTF. DNA for the CDR3: TGTGCCAGCAGCGTAGTTGGGACAGGGGGTGGCTACACCTTC.

The chain recombines TRBV5-1 with TRBJ2-7, with 9 bases fitting TRBD1. V gave up 4 bases and J gave up 0 bases; unmatched junction bases: 5. The CDR3 spans 15 residues. CDR1 and CDR2 (germline): SGHRS, YFSETQ. The CDR3 protein is CASSKDRGSSYEQYF. CDR3 nucleotides: TGCGCCAGCAGCAAGGACAGGGGTAGCTCCTACGAGCAGTACTTC.

The chain joins TRBV4-3 to TRBJ1-4; no definite D call. Per germline, CDR1 LGHNA and CDR2 YSLEER. V lost 0 bases and J lost 0, with 14 bases in between. The CDR3 is 18 amino acids. The CDR3, as DNA: TGCGCCAGCAGCCAAGATGGTGGATGGGCCGCAACTAATGAAAAACTGTTTTTT. Protein: CASSQDGGWAATNEKLFF.

V gene TRBV5-1 combines with J gene TRBJ2-2; a possible D gene is TRBD2 (6 bases). Germline V gene data show CDR1 as SGHRS and CDR2 as YFSETQ. This CDR3 region has 15 residues. V was cut by 5 bases and J by 5 bases, with 16 bases left in between. CDR3 coding DNA: TGCGCCAGCAGGCCAACGACTGGGGGGACCGGGGAGCTGTTTTTT. Protein: CASRPTTGGTGELFF. Using reference TRBV5-1 and TRBJ2-2 for the parts outside the CDR3, the full variable domain is KAGVTQTPRYLIKTRGQQVTLSCSPISGHRSVSWYQQTPGQGLQFLFEYFSETQRNKGNFPGRFSGRQFSNSRSEMNVSTLELGDSALYLCASRPTTGGTGELFFGEGSRLTVL.

The chain recombines TRBV13 with TRBJ2-3; TRBD2 might be the D (7 bases). CDR3 length: 13 residues. Germline CDR1 is PRHDT and CDR2 is FYEKMQ (reference sequence). Trimming took off 7 bases at V and 4 bases at J, with 12 bases between the two ends. Here the CDR3 DNA reads TGTGCCAGCACGGGGGGCGCCCCAGATACGCAGTATTTT. Amino acids: CASTGGAPDTQYF.

The CDR3 is CASRRSRGPYEQYF. The CDR3 bases are TGTGCCAGCAGGCGTTCTCGCGGTCCCTACGAGCAGTACTTC. The rearrangement links TRBV2 to TRBJ2-7; D gene ambiguous. V lost 6 bases and J lost 2, with 14 bases in between. The CDR3 has 14 residues. The V gene's germline CDR1 is SNHLY and CDR2 FYNNEI.

CDR3 nucleotide sequence: TGTGCCAGCAGGGGGAGAGGGGGGAACACCGGGGAGCTGTTTTTT. This gives the protein CASRGRGGNTGELFF. The rearrangement uses TRBV5-8 and TRBJ2-2, with D perhaps matching TRBD1 (6 bases). V shed 5 bases and J shed 1 base, with 12 bases lying between them. Germline lookup yields CDR1 SGHTS and CDR2 YDEGEE. This CDR3 region has 15 residues.

The rearrangement uses TRBV7-3 and TRBJ2-1; a weak D match, TRBD1 (6 bases). The length of the CDR3 is 15 residues. Trimming took 2 bases from V and 3 from J, leaving 11 bases between them. CDR1 and CDR2 from the germline V gene are SGHTA and FQGTGA. CDR3 sequence reads: CASSLDRGFYNEQFF. In DNA form, the CDR3 reads TGTGCCAGCAGCTTAGATAGGGGGTTCTACAATGAGCAGTTCTTC. The full variable domain, with the rest looked up from reference TRBV7-3 and TRBJ2-1, is GAGVSQTPSNKVTEKGKYVELRCDPISGHTALYWYRQSLGQGPEFLIYFQGTGAADDSGLPNDRFFAVRPEGSVSTLKIQRTERGDSAVYLCASSLDRGFYNEQFFGPGTRLTVL.

The V gene is TRBV4-1, the J gene TRBJ2-7, with 9 bases matching TRBD1. Germline V CDR1 and CDR2: MGHRA, YSYEKL. The V and J ends lost 4 bases and 4 bases, in that order; junction bases with no gene match: 17. This CDR3 has 18 amino acids. The CDR3 DNA follows: TGCGCCAGCAGCCTGAAGGATGTGAGACAGGGGGGATTTTACGAGCAGTACTTC. Translated: CASSLKDVRQGGFYEQYF.

The chain joins TRBV10-3 to TRBJ2-5, with 13 bases lining up with TRBD2. Germline V gene lookup returns CDR1 ENHRY and CDR2 SYGVKD. Germline trimming cut 4 bases from V and 5 bases from J; bases unmatched to any gene: 7. The CDR3 spans 16 residues. CDR3 coding DNA: TGTGCCATCAGTGGAACTAGCGGGGGGGTTGGGGAGACCCAGTACTTC. Encoded protein: CAISGTSGGVGETQYF.

The rearrangement uses TRBV5-1 and TRBJ1-2; 9 bases line up with TRBD1. Germline CDR1 SGHRS, CDR2 YFSETQ. Losses at the gene ends were 0 bases for V and 6 bases for J; bases not matched to a gene: 9. The CDR3 loop spans 16 amino acids. Here the CDR3 DNA reads TGCGCCAGCAGCTTGGTAGCTGGACAGGGGATGGATGGCTACACCTTC. Protein: CASSLVAGQGMDGYTF.